This is a list of T cell receptor beta chains from one sample in a study of blood T cell repertoires in COVID-19. Produced via immunoSEQ multiplex PCR; TCRdb's table is partial and in-frame only. The table lists 70,000 to 95,000 clones, 80% to 95% of them singletons. The sequenced material came from peripheral blood. These receptors were collected from a woman aged 55 to 70 with active COVID-19. Both conserved end residues are part of each CDR3. A D gene is named only where the DNA matches it firmly. The listing skips clone size in some rows; elsewhere it reads once, few, many or a size class.

D gene: .; J gene: TRBJ1-3; V gene: TRBV4-2; clone size: few; CDR3 protein: CASSQELRALSGNTIYF; CDR3 DNA: TGTGCCAGCAGCCAAGAGTTACGAGCCCTCTCTGGAAACACCATATATTTT
D gene: .; J gene: TRBJ2-7; V gene: TRBV11-2; clone size: .; CDR3 protein: CASSRTGSYEQYF; CDR3 DNA: TGTGCCAGCAGCAGAACCGGGTCCTACGAGCAGTACTTC
D gene: .; J gene: TRBJ2-2; V gene: TRBV19; clone size: .; CDR3 protein: CASSPRDRRYTGELFF; CDR3 DNA: TGTGCCAGTAGTCCCCGTGACAGGAGGTATACCGGGGAGCTGTTTTTT
D gene: .; J gene: TRBJ1-2; V gene: TRBV11-2; clone size: .; CDR3 protein: CASSFSGEGYTF; CDR3 DNA: TGTGCCAGCAGCTTCTCAGGGGAGGGCTACACCTTC
D gene: TRBD1; J gene: TRBJ1-4; V gene: TRBV6-5; clone size: .; CDR3 protein: CASSYTRGREKLFF; CDR3 DNA: TGTGCCAGCAGTTACACGAGGGGGCGTGAAAAACTGTTTTTT
D gene: TRBD2; J gene: TRBJ2-3; V gene: TRBV7-3; clone size: .; CDR3 protein: CASSGGDFGTQYF; CDR3 DNA: TGTGCCAGCAGCGGGGGGGACTTCGGTACGCAGTATTTT
D gene: TRBD2; J gene: TRBJ2-3; V gene: TRBV10-3; clone size: .; CDR3 protein: CAISDRGLAGTFTDTQYF; CDR3 DNA: TGTGCCATCAGTGATAGGGGACTAGCGGGGACTTTTACAGATACGCAGTATTTT
D gene: TRBD1; J gene: TRBJ2-7; V gene: TRBV6-6; clone size: .; CDR3 protein: CASRQGAGEQYF; CDR3 DNA: TGTGCCAGCAGGCAGGGGGCAGGCGAGCAGTACTTC
D gene: TRBD1; J gene: TRBJ2-7; V gene: TRBV5-6; clone size: .; CDR3 protein: CVSSGDRAYEQYF; CDR3 DNA: TGTGTCAGCAGTGGGGACAGAGCATACGAGCAGTACTTC
D gene: .; J gene: TRBJ1-3; V gene: TRBV4-3; clone size: .; CDR3 protein: CASSQDARSGNTIYF; CDR3 DNA: TGCGCCAGCAGCCAAGATGCGAGGTCTGGAAACACCATATATTTT
D gene: .; J gene: TRBJ1-5; V gene: TRBV28; clone size: .; CDR3 protein: CASSGGFSGPQHF; CDR3 DNA: TGTGCCAGCAGTGGGGGGTTCTCTGGGCCCCAGCATTTT
D gene: TRBD1; J gene: TRBJ1-1; V gene: TRBV24-1; clone size: .; CDR3 protein: CATNETGTGGAYLNTEAFF; CDR3 DNA: TGTGCCACTAACGAAACGGGGACAGGGGGCGCTTATTTGAACACTGAAGCTTTCTTT
D gene: .; J gene: TRBJ2-5; V gene: TRBV11-2; clone size: .; CDR3 protein: CASSLPGQETQYF; CDR3 DNA: TGTGCCAGCAGCTTACCAGGACAAGAGACCCAGTACTTC
D gene: .; J gene: TRBJ1-1; V gene: TRBV14; clone size: .; CDR3 protein: CASSQVYGRNTEAFF; CDR3 DNA: TGTGCCAGCAGCCAAGTTTATGGCCGGAACACTGAAGCTTTCTTT
D gene: .; J gene: TRBJ2-7; V gene: TRBV5-1; clone size: .; CDR3 protein: CASSLDSSRGYEQYF; CDR3 DNA: TGCGCCAGCAGCCTGGACAGCAGCCGGGGTTACGAGCAGTACTTC
D gene: TRBD2; J gene: TRBJ2-3; V gene: TRBV2; clone size: .; CDR3 protein: CASNRGSNTDTQYF; CDR3 DNA: TGTGCCAGCAATCGCGGGAGTAACACAGATACGCAGTATTTT
D gene: TRBD2; J gene: TRBJ2-1; V gene: TRBV7-2; clone size: .; CDR3 protein: CASSSLAGKGNEQFF; CDR3 DNA: TGTGCCAGCAGCTCCCTAGCGGGAAAGGGGAATGAGCAGTTCTTC
D gene: TRBD1; J gene: TRBJ1-1; V gene: TRBV19; clone size: .; CDR3 protein: CASSHRQGRASEAFF; CDR3 DNA: TGTGCCAGTAGTCACAGACAGGGAAGGGCGTCTGAAGCTTTCTTT
D gene: .; J gene: TRBJ1-4; V gene: TRBV6-2/TRBV6-3; clone size: .; CDR3 protein: CASSYFEASFNEKLFF; CDR3 DNA: TGTGCCAGCAGTTACTTTGAGGCAAGTTTTAATGAAAAACTGTTTTTT
D gene: TRBD1; J gene: TRBJ1-2; V gene: TRBV3-1/TRBV3-2; clone size: .; CDR3 protein: CASSQVGQGFGGYTF; CDR3 DNA: TGTGCCAGCAGCCAAGTCGGACAGGGTTTCGGAGGCTACACCTTC
D gene: TRBD1; J gene: TRBJ1-2; V gene: TRBV5-4; clone size: .; CDR3 protein: CASSHDRANYGYTF; CDR3 DNA: TGTGCCAGCAGCCATGACAGGGCCAACTATGGCTACACCTTC
D gene: .; J gene: TRBJ2-2; V gene: TRBV18; clone size: many; CDR3 protein: CASSPRDTGTGELFF; CDR3 DNA: TGTGCCAGCTCACCAAGGGACACGGGAACCGGGGAGCTGTTTTTT
D gene: TRBD1; J gene: TRBJ1-3; V gene: TRBV5-1; clone size: once; CDR3 protein: CASSLEGQGRGNTIYF; CDR3 DNA: TGCGCCAGCAGCTTGGAAGGACAGGGGAGAGGAAACACCATATATTTT
D gene: TRBD1; J gene: TRBJ2-5; V gene: TRBV27; clone size: .; CDR3 protein: CASSGTAQETQYF; CDR3 DNA: TGTGCCAGCAGTGGGACAGCTCAAGAGACCCAGTACTTC
D gene: .; J gene: TRBJ1-1; V gene: TRBV6-5; clone size: .; CDR3 protein: CASSYQRGTEAFF; CDR3 DNA: TGTGCCAGCAGTTACCAACGGGGCACTGAAGCTTTCTTT
D gene: TRBD2; J gene: TRBJ2-3; V gene: TRBV6-5; clone size: .; CDR3 protein: CASSPGLARADTQYF; CDR3 DNA: TGTGCCAGCAGTCCAGGACTAGCCAGGGCAGATACGCAGTATTTT
D gene: .; J gene: TRBJ1-6; V gene: TRBV11-2; clone size: .; CDR3 protein: CASSLETGHNSPLHF; CDR3 DNA: TGTGCCAGCAGCTTAGAAACAGGGCATAATTCACCCCTCCACTTT
D gene: TRBD1; J gene: TRBJ1-6; V gene: TRBV7-9; clone size: .; CDR3 protein: CASSPQGVGSPLHF; CDR3 DNA: TGTGCCAGCAGCCCCCAGGGGGTGGGCTCACCCCTCCACTTT
D gene: TRBD2; J gene: TRBJ2-3; V gene: TRBV29-1; clone size: .; CDR3 protein: CSVEDSGTSTDTQYF; CDR3 DNA: TGCAGCGTTGAAGATAGCGGGACTAGCACAGATACGCAGTATTTT
D gene: .; J gene: TRBJ2-3; V gene: TRBV9; clone size: once; CDR3 protein: CASSGRTTVSTDTQYF; CDR3 DNA: TGTGCCAGCAGCGGACGGACAACAGTTAGCACAGATACGCAGTATTTT
D gene: .; J gene: TRBJ1-5; V gene: TRBV27; clone size: .; CDR3 protein: CASSRVPGVGNQPQHF; CDR3 DNA: TGTGCCAGCAGTCGAGTCCCCGGGGTCGGCAATCAGCCCCAGCATTTT
D gene: TRBD1; J gene: TRBJ2-7; V gene: TRBV5-5; clone size: few; CDR3 protein: CASSQGQGSSLGEQYF; CDR3 DNA: TGTGCCAGCAGCCAGGGACAGGGCTCTTCCCTGGGCGAGCAGTACTTC
D gene: TRBD1; J gene: TRBJ1-2; V gene: TRBV30; clone size: .; CDR3 protein: CAWSVQGGYGYTF; CDR3 DNA: TGTGCCTGGAGTGTACAGGGGGGATATGGCTACACCTTC
D gene: .; J gene: TRBJ1-1; V gene: TRBV19; clone size: .; CDR3 protein: CASSPQTSNTEAFF; CDR3 DNA: TGTGCCAGTAGTCCACAAACGTCGAACACTGAAGCTTTCTTT
D gene: TRBD1; J gene: TRBJ2-3; V gene: TRBV5-4; clone size: .; CDR3 protein: CASSNRWQGADTQYF; CDR3 DNA: TGTGCCAGCAGTAACCGGTGGCAGGGGGCAGATACGCAGTATTTT
D gene: TRBD1; J gene: TRBJ1-5; V gene: TRBV19; clone size: .; CDR3 protein: CASSIRGQGERPQHF; CDR3 DNA: TGTGCCAGTAGTATTAGGGGGCAGGGTGAAAGGCCCCAGCATTTT
D gene: TRBD1; J gene: TRBJ2-7; V gene: TRBV5-1; clone size: .; CDR3 protein: CASSLAGQGAYEQYF; CDR3 DNA: TGCGCCAGCAGCTTGGCCGGACAGGGGGCCTACGAGCAGTACTTC
D gene: .; J gene: TRBJ1-1; V gene: TRBV30; clone size: .; CDR3 protein: CAWSVLSRFVENTEAFF; CDR3 DNA: TGTGCCTGGAGTGTTCTCTCCCGGTTCGTAGAAAACACTGAAGCTTTCTTT
D gene: .; J gene: TRBJ2-1; V gene: TRBV24-1; clone size: .; CDR3 protein: CATSDLPGLYNEQFF; CDR3 DNA: TGTGCCACCAGTGATTTGCCGGGACTTTACAATGAGCAGTTCTTC
D gene: .; J gene: TRBJ2-7; V gene: TRBV28; clone size: .; CDR3 protein: CASSPQVRVSSYF; CDR3 DNA: TGTGCCAGCAGTCCCCAGGTGCGGGTCAGTTCATACTTC
D gene: TRBD2; J gene: TRBJ2-3; V gene: TRBV19; clone size: .; CDR3 protein: CASSLTSGTTDTQYF; CDR3 DNA: TGTGCCAGTAGTTTGACTAGCGGGACAACAGATACGCAGTATTTT
D gene: .; J gene: TRBJ2-1; V gene: TRBV27; clone size: .; CDR3 protein: CASSLRVASGYTRNEQFF; CDR3 DNA: TGTGCCAGCAGTTTAAGGGTCGCGAGCGGATATACAAGAAATGAGCAGTTCTTC
D gene: .; J gene: TRBJ2-6; V gene: TRBV7-3; clone size: .; CDR3 protein: CASSLSSSGANVLTF; CDR3 DNA: TGTGCCAGCAGCTTAAGCAGCTCTGGGGCCAACGTCCTGACTTTC
D gene: .; J gene: TRBJ1-4; V gene: TRBV7-2; clone size: .; CDR3 protein: CASSLGGRRGEKLFF; CDR3 DNA: TGTGCCAGCAGCTTAGGTGGGAGGAGGGGTGAAAAACTGTTTTTT
D gene: TRBD1; J gene: TRBJ2-4; V gene: TRBV28; clone size: once; CDR3 protein: CASSSQGAGKNIQYF; CDR3 DNA: TGTGCCAGCAGTTCCCAGGGGGCCGGCAAAAACATTCAGTACTTC
D gene: TRBD2; J gene: TRBJ2-3; V gene: TRBV18; clone size: .; CDR3 protein: CASSPSSGTSFSDTQYF; CDR3 DNA: TGTGCCAGCTCACCTTCATCCGGGACTAGCTTTTCAGATACGCAGTATTTT
D gene: TRBD1; J gene: TRBJ2-7; V gene: TRBV28; clone size: once; CDR3 protein: CASSLGGQAQYEQYF; CDR3 DNA: TGTGCCAGCAGTTTGGGTGGACAGGCCCAGTACGAGCAGTACTTC
D gene: TRBD1; J gene: TRBJ2-1; V gene: TRBV5-1; clone size: .; CDR3 protein: CASSLGTGVYNEQFF; CDR3 DNA: TGCGCCAGCAGCTTGGGGACAGGGGTCTACAATGAGCAGTTCTTC
D gene: .; J gene: TRBJ2-3; V gene: TRBV4-1; clone size: once; CDR3 protein: CASSPQGGDTQYF; CDR3 DNA: TGCGCCAGCAGCCCCCAGGGGGGAGATACGCAGTATTTT
D gene: TRBD1; J gene: TRBJ2-7; V gene: TRBV11-2; clone size: .; CDR3 protein: CASSLGTGTYEQYF; CDR3 DNA: TGTGCCAGCAGCTTGGGGACAGGGACCTACGAGCAGTACTTC
D gene: TRBD2; J gene: TRBJ2-3; V gene: TRBV7-2; clone size: .; CDR3 protein: CASSLVAGGADTQYF; CDR3 DNA: TGTGCCAGCAGCTTAGTTGCGGGGGGTGCAGATACGCAGTATTTT
D gene: TRBD1; J gene: TRBJ1-5; V gene: TRBV5-1; clone size: .; CDR3 protein: CASGLGQGAYQPQHF; CDR3 DNA: TGCGCCAGCGGCTTGGGTCAGGGGGCTTACCAGCCCCAGCATTTT
D gene: TRBD1; J gene: TRBJ1-5; V gene: TRBV19; clone size: .; CDR3 protein: CASAGTGSNQPQHF; CDR3 DNA: TGTGCCAGTGCCGGGACAGGGAGCAATCAGCCCCAGCATTTT
D gene: TRBD2; J gene: TRBJ2-7; V gene: TRBV27; clone size: once; CDR3 protein: CASSLKPSGGSYEQYF; CDR3 DNA: TGTGCCAGCAGTTTAAAGCCTAGCGGGGGCAGCTACGAGCAGTACTTC
D gene: TRBD2; J gene: TRBJ2-3; V gene: TRBV19; clone size: .; CDR3 protein: CASSIEGGGLAKPDTQYF; CDR3 DNA: TGTGCCAGTAGTATAGAGGGGGGGGGACTAGCAAAGCCAGATACGCAGTATTTT
D gene: .; J gene: TRBJ1-1; V gene: TRBV7-2; clone size: .; CDR3 protein: CASSLTRTLNTEAFF; CDR3 DNA: TGTGCCAGCAGCTTAACCAGAACCCTGAACACTGAAGCTTTCTTT